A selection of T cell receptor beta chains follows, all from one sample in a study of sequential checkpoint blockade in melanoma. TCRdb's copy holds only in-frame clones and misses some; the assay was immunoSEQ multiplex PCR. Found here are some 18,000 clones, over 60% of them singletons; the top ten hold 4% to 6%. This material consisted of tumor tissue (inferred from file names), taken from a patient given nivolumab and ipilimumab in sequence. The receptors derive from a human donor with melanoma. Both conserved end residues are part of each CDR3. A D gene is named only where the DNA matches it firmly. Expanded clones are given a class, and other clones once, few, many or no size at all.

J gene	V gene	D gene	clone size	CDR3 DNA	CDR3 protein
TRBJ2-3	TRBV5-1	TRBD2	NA	TGCGCCAGCAGCGTAACGACTAGCGGAGGGGATACGCAGTATTTT	CASSVTTSGGDTQYF
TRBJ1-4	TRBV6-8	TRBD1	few	TGTGCCAGCAAGACCGCCGGGACAGTGGATGAAAAACTGTTTTTT	CASKTAGTVDEKLFF
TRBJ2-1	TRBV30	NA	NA	TGTGCCTGGAGTGTTGGGGTATCTGAGCAGTTCTTC	CAWSVGVSEQFF
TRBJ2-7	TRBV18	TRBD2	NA	TGTGCCAGCTCGCCGGGACTAGCGAGGGGCGAGCAGTACTTC	CASSPGLARGEQYF
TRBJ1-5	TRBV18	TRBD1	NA	TGTGCCAGCTCCGGCGGACAGGGGAAAATTCAGCCCCAGCATTTT	CASSGGQGKIQPQHF
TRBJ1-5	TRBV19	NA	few	TGTGCCAGTACCCCGGGACTTAGCAATCAGCCCCAGCATTTT	CASTPGLSNQPQHF
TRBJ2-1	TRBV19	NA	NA	TGTGCCAGTAACGTAGGGGATGAGCAGTTCTTC	CASNVGDEQFF
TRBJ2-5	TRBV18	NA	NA	TGTGCCAGCTCACCACCCGAAGGGACCCAGTACTTC	CASSPPEGTQYF
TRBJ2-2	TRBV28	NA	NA	TGTGCCAGCAGTCTGGGAGGTCGTACCGGGGAGCTGTTTTTT	CASSLGGRTGELFF
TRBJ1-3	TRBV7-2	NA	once	TGTGCCAGCAGCTCCTCATCGGGAAACACCATATATTTT	CASSSSSGNTIYF
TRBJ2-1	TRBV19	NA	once	TGTGCCAGTAGTGGTGGCTCCTACAATGAGCAGTTCTTC	CASSGGSYNEQFF
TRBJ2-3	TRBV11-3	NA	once	TGTGCCAGCAACCGGGACACCAGCACAGATACGCAGTATTTT	CASNRDTSTDTQYF
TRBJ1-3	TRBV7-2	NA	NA	TGTGCCAGCAGCTTAAGTATCTCTGGAAACACCATATATTTT	CASSLSISGNTIYF
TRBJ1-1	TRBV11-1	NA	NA	TGTGCCAGCAGATCTAATTCACAGCGGGCTGAAGCTTTCTTT	CASRSNSQRAEAFF
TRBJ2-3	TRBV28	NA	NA	TGTGCCAGCAGTTTCGCCAGCAGCGCAGATACGCAGTATTTT	CASSFASSADTQYF
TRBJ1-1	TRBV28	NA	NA	TGTGCCAGCGCATCGGGGGCCACTGAAGCTTTCTTT	CASASGATEAFF
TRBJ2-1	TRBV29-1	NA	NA	TGCAGCGTTTACGACGGAAAGTCCTACAATGAGCAGTTCTTC	CSVYDGKSYNEQFF
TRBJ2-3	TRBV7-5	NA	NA	TGTGCCAGCAGCTTAGACGAGCGGGAGATGGTGACAGATACGCAGTATTTT	CASSLDEREMVTDTQYF
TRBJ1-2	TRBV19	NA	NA	TGTGCCAGTAGTCCCGGGGACCTTTTCCTATATGGCTACACCTTC	CASSPGDLFLYGYTF
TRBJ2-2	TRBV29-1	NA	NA	TGCAGCGGTACTACCTCGGGGAAGGGGGAGCTGTTTTTT	CSGTTSGKGELFF
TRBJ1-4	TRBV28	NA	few	TGTGCCAGCAGAGCCGGGGGTGGTGAAAAACTGTTTTTT	CASRAGGGEKLFF
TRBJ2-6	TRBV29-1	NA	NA	TGCAGCGTTTCCCGGGACATTGACTCTGGGGCCAACGTCCTGACTTTC	CSVSRDIDSGANVLTF
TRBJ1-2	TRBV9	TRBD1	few	TGTGCCAGCGGAGGACAGGCGATCTATGGCTACACCTTC	CASGGQAIYGYTF
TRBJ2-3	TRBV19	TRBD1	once	TGTGCCAGTAGACCGTCGGGGACAGGGCCCACAGATACGCAGTATTTT	CASRPSGTGPTDTQYF